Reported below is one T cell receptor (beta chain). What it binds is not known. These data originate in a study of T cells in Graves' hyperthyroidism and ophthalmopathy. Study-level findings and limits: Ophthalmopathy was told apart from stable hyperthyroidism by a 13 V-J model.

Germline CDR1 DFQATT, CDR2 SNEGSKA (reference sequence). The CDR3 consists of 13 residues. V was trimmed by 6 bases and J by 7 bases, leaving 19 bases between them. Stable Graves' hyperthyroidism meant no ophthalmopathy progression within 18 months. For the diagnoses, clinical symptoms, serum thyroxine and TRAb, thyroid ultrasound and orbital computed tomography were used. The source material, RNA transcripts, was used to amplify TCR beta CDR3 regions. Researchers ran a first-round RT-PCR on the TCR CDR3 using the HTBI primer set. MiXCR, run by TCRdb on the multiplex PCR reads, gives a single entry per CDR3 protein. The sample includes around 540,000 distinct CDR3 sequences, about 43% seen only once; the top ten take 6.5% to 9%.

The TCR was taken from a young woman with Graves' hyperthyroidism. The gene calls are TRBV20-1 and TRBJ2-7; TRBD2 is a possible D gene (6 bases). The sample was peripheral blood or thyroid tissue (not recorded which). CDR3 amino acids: CSAFWRAYNEQYF. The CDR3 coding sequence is TGCAGTGCATTTTGGAGGGCCTACAATGAGCAGTACTTC.